A selection of T cell receptor beta chains follows, all from one sample in a study of PD-L1 blockade in urothelial cancer. Clones were read by immunoSEQ multiplex PCR, and TCRdb kept only the in-frame ones, dropping some. The sample has 30,000 to 40,000 clones; around 90% are singletons. The starting material was PBMCs, obtained around atezolizumab (anti-PD-L1) treatment. These receptors came from a man in his 70s with urothelial cancer. Each CDR3 is given with its conserved first and last residue. Each record gives: J gene, V gene, CDR3 length, CDR3 protein.

j_gene: TRBJ2-3; v_gene: TRBV28; len: 13; CDR3aa: CASSLRSGMTQYF
j_gene: TRBJ2-5; v_gene: TRBV5-4; len: 19; CDR3aa: CASSSPGLAGGTREETQYF
j_gene: TRBJ2-1; v_gene: TRBV9; len: 15; CDR3aa: CASSVTSGRGNEQFF
j_gene: TRBJ2-1; v_gene: TRBV18; len: 16; CDR3aa: CASSPPNRGQNNEQFF
j_gene: TRBJ1-2; v_gene: TRBV12-5; len: 14; CDR3aa: CASGLYPGDYGYTF
j_gene: TRBJ2-1; v_gene: TRBV10-1; len: 13; CDR3aa: CASSESEGKVQFF
j_gene: TRBJ1-1; v_gene: TRBV6-6; len: 12; CDR3aa: CASSRTGTEAFF
j_gene: TRBJ1-3; v_gene: TRBV6-1; len: 13; CDR3aa: CASNRDRGNTIYF
j_gene: TRBJ2-7; v_gene: TRBV4-1; len: 15; CDR3aa: CASSHTPGQANEQYF
j_gene: TRBJ2-7; v_gene: TRBV6-5; len: 14; CDR3aa: CASAFGQGSHEQYF
j_gene: TRBJ2-7; v_gene: TRBV30; len: 14; CDR3aa: CAWTPGVGTYEQYF
j_gene: TRBJ1-2; v_gene: TRBV9; len: 15; CDR3aa: CASSQIQGANYGYTF
j_gene: TRBJ1-2; v_gene: TRBV10-1; len: 16; CDR3aa: CASRPGQGYADYGYTF
j_gene: TRBJ2-7; v_gene: TRBV7-9; len: 15; CDR3aa: CASSLGQAELYEQYF
j_gene: TRBJ2-1; v_gene: TRBV4-1; len: 18; CDR3aa: CASSRGLAGVSSYNEQFF
j_gene: TRBJ2-4; v_gene: TRBV6-1; len: 16; CDR3aa: CASSDGQAVAKNIQYF
j_gene: TRBJ1-4; v_gene: TRBV10-2; len: 14; CDR3aa: CASSQDRFNEKLFF
j_gene: TRBJ2-3; v_gene: TRBV9; len: 14; CDR3aa: CASSVETTTDTQYF
j_gene: TRBJ2-5; v_gene: TRBV2; len: 15; CDR3aa: CASRAGTGGYETQYF
j_gene: TRBJ2-7; v_gene: TRBV28; len: 14; CDR3aa: CASSLVMRFYEQYF
j_gene: TRBJ2-7; v_gene: TRBV6-6; len: 16; CDR3aa: CASRSGPGQGADEQYF
j_gene: TRBJ1-1; v_gene: TRBV5-1; len: 14; CDR3aa: CASSLDRVNTEAFF
j_gene: TRBJ1-3; v_gene: TRBV5-4; len: 12; CDR3aa: CASSLTEGPIYF
j_gene: TRBJ2-1; v_gene: TRBV15; len: 12; CDR3aa: CATSSRGNEQFF
j_gene: TRBJ1-4; v_gene: TRBV5-6; len: 16; CDR3aa: CASSHRDRLRREKLFF
j_gene: TRBJ1-4; v_gene: TRBV28; len: 15; CDR3aa: CASSVDIRREGKLFF
j_gene: TRBJ2-7; v_gene: TRBV13; len: 15; CDR3aa: CASSLVGSGIDEQYF
j_gene: TRBJ1-3; v_gene: TRBV7-2; len: 16; CDR3aa: CASSSGGRSSGNTIYF
j_gene: TRBJ2-1; v_gene: TRBV6-4; len: 15; CDR3aa: CASTHGREGGDEQFF
j_gene: TRBJ2-1; v_gene: TRBV6-4; len: 16; CDR3aa: CASSPLGTSGYNEQFF
j_gene: TRBJ2-3; v_gene: TRBV13; len: 15; CDR3aa: CASSLRLAGTDTQYF
j_gene: TRBJ2-7; v_gene: TRBV15; len: 14; CDR3aa: CATSADRGIYEQYF
j_gene: TRBJ1-1; v_gene: TRBV5-1; len: 15; CDR3aa: CASSLGGGRETEAFF
j_gene: TRBJ2-7; v_gene: TRBV10-3; len: 14; CDR3aa: CAITASGKGYEQYF
j_gene: TRBJ1-1; v_gene: TRBV19; len: 17; CDR3aa: CASSIGGTLRSDTEAFF
j_gene: TRBJ2-7; v_gene: TRBV10-3; len: 15; CDR3aa: CAISESTGQLYEQYF
j_gene: TRBJ1-1; v_gene: TRBV28; len: 14; CDR3aa: CASSEGRGGTEAFF
j_gene: TRBJ2-1; v_gene: TRBV4-1; len: 17; CDR3aa: CASSQALAGGVYNEQFF
j_gene: TRBJ2-3; v_gene: TRBV28; len: 15; CDR3aa: CASSFQRGFTDTQYF
j_gene: TRBJ2-1; v_gene: TRBV5-6; len: 16; CDR3aa: CASSVKPGLVYNEQFF
j_gene: TRBJ2-5; v_gene: TRBV5-1; len: 16; CDR3aa: CASSLGPGQGGETQYF
j_gene: TRBJ2-5; v_gene: TRBV7-3; len: 14; CDR3aa: CASSPTGVKETQYF
j_gene: TRBJ2-3; v_gene: TRBV7-9; len: 14; CDR3aa: CASSIDRAGDTQYF
j_gene: TRBJ2-7; v_gene: TRBV7-3; len: 15; CDR3aa: CASSLQAGTSYEQYF
j_gene: TRBJ1-2; v_gene: TRBV5-1; len: 15; CDR3aa: CASSDQPDRAGGYTF
j_gene: TRBJ2-7; v_gene: TRBV6-1; len: 13; CDR3aa: CASSLDRLGEQYF
j_gene: TRBJ2-5; v_gene: TRBV7-2; len: 16; CDR3aa: CASSFSAGGLKETQYF
j_gene: TRBJ2-7; v_gene: TRBV7-2; len: 15; CDR3aa: CASSLMTGGGYEQYF
j_gene: TRBJ2-5; v_gene: TRBV6-5; len: 15; CDR3aa: CASSSWGDREETQYF
j_gene: TRBJ2-1; v_gene: TRBV5-1; len: 15; CDR3aa: CASSLLSPLKNEQFF